The 4 T cell receptor beta chains given below trace back to one sample, sequenced in a study of tumor-infiltrating lymphocytes in localized non-small cell lung cancer. Sequenced by immunoSEQ multiplex PCR; TCRdb stores in-frame clones only, minus some. Among approximately 17,000 clones listed, roughly 72% were seen once. Input material: lung tumor tissue. All receptors come from a human donor with non-small cell lung cancer.

The CDR3 loop reads CASSLVQGAGGGYTF. CDR3 in DNA: TGTGCCAGCAGTTTGGTACAGGGGGCAGGAGGTGGCTACACCTTC. This chain links TRBV28 with TRBJ1-2; 9 bases align to TRBD1. The CDR3 length is 15 residues. Trimming took 3 bases from V and 7 from J; bases not matched to a gene: 9. Germline V lookup: CDR1 MDHEN, CDR2 SYDVKM.

The chain links TRBV29-1 to TRBJ2-2; no clear D. CDR3 length equals 12 residues. Per germline, CDR1 SQVTM and CDR2 ANQGSEA. The V gene lost 6 bases and the J gene lost 4 bases, with 9 bases spanning the gap. The CDR3 sequence: CSVGHRTGELFF. The CDR3 DNA sequence: TGCAGCGTCGGGCACCGCACCGGGGAGCTGTTTTTT.

This clone was recorded only once. The V gene is TRBV7-2, the J gene TRBJ2-3; 11 bases map to TRBD2. With 6 bases clipped from V and 4 bases from J, the junction kept 6 bases outside the gene matches. CDR3 length: 15 amino acids. Germline V gene data show CDR1 as SGHTA and CDR2 as FQGNSA. The CDR3 here is CASRFSGGAPDTQYF. DNA of the CDR3: TGTGCCAGCAGATTTAGCGGGGGGGCGCCAGATACGCAGTATTTT.

The rearrangement joins TRBV28 to TRBJ1-5; D is ambiguous. The CDR3 loop spans 13 amino acids. Trimming pared 6 bases from V and 2 bases from J, leaving 8 bases between. Germline CDR1 and CDR2: MDHEN and SYDVKM. CDR3 sequence (DNA): TGTGCCAGCAGAGGGATGGGCAATCAGCCCCAGCATTTT. It yields the protein CASRGMGNQPQHF.